These T cell receptor beta chains were read from a single sample in a study of blood T cell repertoires in COVID-19. Generated by immunoSEQ multiplex PCR, the TCRdb table keeps only in-frame clones and is missing some. The table shows around 100,000 clones, with over 80% occurring only once. Sequenced material: peripheral blood. Receptor source: a man aged 45-60 years with acute or convalescent COVID-19. The conserved cysteine and the conserved F or W are not part of the CDR3 here.

v_call: TRBV13; cdr3_aa: ASSLARGEQY
v_call: TRBV10-3; cdr3_aa: AISESTWRDEQF
v_call: TRBV28; cdr3_aa: ASSLAGMNTEAF
v_call: TRBV7-9; cdr3_aa: ASSPDGTNTEAF
v_call: TRBV7-3; cdr3_aa: ASSPGGSSYEQY
v_call: TRBV5-1; cdr3_aa: ASSLSDSTETQY
v_call: TRBV19; cdr3_aa: ASTLGGQGQETQY
v_call: TRBV13; cdr3_aa: ASSLELAGETQY
v_call: TRBV28; cdr3_aa: ASSFSILPQGLNYGYT
v_call: TRBV18; cdr3_aa: ASSPGTGPIGYGYT
v_call: TRBV9; cdr3_aa: ASSAHRGDGETQY
v_call: TRBV18; cdr3_aa: ASSAGLAGSNEQF
v_call: TRBV5-4; cdr3_aa: ASSSLGGSNEQF
v_call: TRBV3-1/TRBV3-2; cdr3_aa: ASSQTDRLLNEKLF
v_call: TRBV11-3; cdr3_aa: ASSSLKRGGRYNEQF
v_call: TRBV5-1; cdr3_aa: ASSSQAGTNEKLF
v_call: TRBV29-1; cdr3_aa: SVESGQGKKLF
v_call: TRBV30; cdr3_aa: AWSKGLPGYGYT
v_call: TRBV28; cdr3_aa: ASSSQVRQPQH
v_call: TRBV7-2; cdr3_aa: ASSSRGGGSYEQY
v_call: TRBV11-3; cdr3_aa: ASSSDSIGTEAF
v_call: TRBV7-2; cdr3_aa: ASSLVGAGSKDEKLF
v_call: TRBV6-5; cdr3_aa: ASSSPPNFRAEAF
v_call: TRBV6-5; cdr3_aa: ASSNDRGPYNEQF